The source of this T cell receptor beta chain is a study of Graves' ophthalmopathy and Graves' hyperthyroidism. The study amplified TCR beta CDR3 regions using RNA transcripts. Following a first-round RT-PCR that used HTBI primers, a second-round multiplex PCR was carried out. Using its own MiXCR run on the multiplex PCR reads, TCRdb lists one record per CDR3 protein. This table has 300,000 to 450,000 distinct CDR3 sequences, roughly 17% appearing once. V lost 3 bases and J lost 7; bases outside the gene matches: 1. CDR1 and CDR2 (germline): SGDLS, YYNGEE. This CDR3 is 14 amino acids long. This clonotype was seen at least ten times.

The specimen sequenced was peripheral blood. The gene calls are TRBV9 and TRBJ2-4; 13 bases map to TRBD2. The source is an adult woman with stable Graves' hyperthyroidism. As DNA, the CDR3 is TGTGCCAGCAGCGAGACTAGCGGGAGGAACATTCAGTACTTC. Its translation: CASSETSGRNIQYF.